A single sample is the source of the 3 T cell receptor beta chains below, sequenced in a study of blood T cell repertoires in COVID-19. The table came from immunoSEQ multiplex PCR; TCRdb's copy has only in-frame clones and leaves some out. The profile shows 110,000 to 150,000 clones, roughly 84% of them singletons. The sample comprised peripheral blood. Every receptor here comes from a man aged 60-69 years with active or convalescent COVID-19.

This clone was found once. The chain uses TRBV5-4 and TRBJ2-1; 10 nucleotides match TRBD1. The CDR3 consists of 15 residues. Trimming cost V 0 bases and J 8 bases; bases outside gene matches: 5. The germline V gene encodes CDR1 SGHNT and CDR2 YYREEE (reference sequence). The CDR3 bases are TGTGCCAGCAGCTTGGAGGGACAGGGGATCGATGAGCAGTTCTTC. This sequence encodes CASSLEGQGIDEQFF.

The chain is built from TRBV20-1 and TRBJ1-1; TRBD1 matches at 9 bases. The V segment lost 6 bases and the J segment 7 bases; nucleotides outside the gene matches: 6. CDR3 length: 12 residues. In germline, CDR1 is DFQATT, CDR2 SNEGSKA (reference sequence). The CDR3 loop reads CSASGQGIEAFF. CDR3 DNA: TGCAGTGCCAGTGGACAGGGGATTGAAGCTTTCTTT.

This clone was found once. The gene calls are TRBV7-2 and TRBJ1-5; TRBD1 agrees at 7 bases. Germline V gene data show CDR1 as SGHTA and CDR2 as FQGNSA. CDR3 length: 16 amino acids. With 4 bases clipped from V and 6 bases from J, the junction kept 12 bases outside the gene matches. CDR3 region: CASSSRQGLAGQPQHF. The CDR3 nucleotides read TGTGCCAGCAGCTCCCGACAGGGTCTGGCGGGTCAGCCCCAGCATTTT.